The rows below give T cell receptor beta chains drawn from one sample of a study of early T cells in non-severe SARS-CoV-2 infection. MiXCR, applied by TCRdb to the 5' RACE reads, yields one record per CDR3 protein. The repertoire holds under 60,000 distinct CDR3 sequences, with 5.6% as singletons. The sequencing input was whole blood. These receptors all stem from an adult who was a healthcare worker with PCR-confirmed SARS-CoV-2 infection or an uninfected control (not recorded which). CDR3s include the opening cysteine and the closing phenylalanine or tryptophan. D genes are given only for firm matches. Only some rows state a clone size, as once, few, many or a class for expanded clones.

>TRBV4-1|many|.|TRBJ1-2
TGCGCCAGCAGCCGGAGCCAAGTAAACTATGGCTACACCTTC
CASSRSQVNYGYTF
>TRBV5-5|many|.|TRBJ2-2
TGTGCCAGCAGCCCATTGTCGGGGAACGGGGAGCTGTTTTTT
CASSPLSGNGELFF
>TRBV29-1|many|.|TRBJ1-3
TGCAGCGTTGAAGTCTGGGCCGGGTCCTCTGGAAACACCATATATTTT
CSVEVWAGSSGNTIYF
>TRBV4-1|many|.|TRBJ2-3
TGCGCCTCCTCTACCGGGACTCTCCCGGATACGCAGTATTTT
CASSTGTLPDTQYF
>TRBV18|.|.|TRBJ2-4
TGTGCCAGCTCACCAAGAGAAGCCTATGATCTAGCCAAAAACATTCAGTACTTC
CASSPREAYDLAKNIQYF
>TRBV2|many|TRBD1|TRBJ1-1
TGTGCCAGCAGTGGACGGGACAGGGAACGGTACGCTTTCTTT
CASSGRDRERYAFF
>TRBV12-5|many|.|TRBJ1-1
TGTGCTAGTGGTTTGGGTCAGGTCGGGTCTTTCTTT
CASGLGQVGSFF
>TRBV5-1|many|.|TRBJ2-3
TGCGCCAGCAGCTTGGAGGTTGACTCCACAGATACGCAGTATTTT
CASSLEVDSTDTQYF
>TRBV7-9|many|.|TRBJ1-2
TGTGCCAGCAGCTTAAGGGACGTGGGAGGCTACACCTTC
CASSLRDVGGYTF
>TRBV7-2|many|.|TRBJ1-6
TGTGCCAGCCTTCAGTCCCATAATTCACCCCTCCACTTT
CASLQSHNSPLHF
>TRBV18|.|.|TRBJ2-5
TGTGCCAGCTCCCGGGGACGAGGGGAGACCCAGTACTTC
CASSRGRGETQYF
>TRBV12-3/TRBV12-4|many|.|TRBJ1-2
TGTGCCAGCACCCCCGTCCGCCCGGGGGGCTACACCTTC
CASTPVRPGGYTF
>TRBV29-1|many|TRBD1|TRBJ2-1
TGCAGCGCGGAACCGACAGGGAGCTCCTACAATGAGCAGTTCTTC
CSAEPTGSSYNEQFF
>TRBV18|few|.|TRBJ1-2
TGTGCCAGCTCACCACCGTACAGAAACTATGGCTACACCTTC
CASSPPYRNYGYTF
>TRBV20-1|few|TRBD2|TRBJ2-7
TGCAGTGTCTGGCTAGCGGGAGGCGAGCAGTACTTC
CSVWLAGGEQYF
>TRBV29-1|many|.|TRBJ2-7
TGCAGCGTTGGACTACCCCGCGAGCAGTACTTC
CSVGLPREQYF
>TRBV5-6|.|.|TRBJ2-3
TGTGCCAGCAGCTTGGGGACGGGACAAGGTGCAGATACGCAGTATTTT
CASSLGTGQGADTQYF
>TRBV19|few|.|TRBJ1-5
TGTGCCAGTACCTCAGCTTTCGCCCAGCATTTT
CASTSAFAQHF
>TRBV19|once|TRBD1|TRBJ2-4
TGTGCCAGTAGTATAGTTGGGACAGGGTTGGGTGCCAAAAACATTCAGTACTTC
CASSIVGTGLGAKNIQYF
>TRBV11-1|many|TRBD2|TRBJ2-1
TGTGCCAGTACGGGGACTAGCCGAGGGGATGAGCAGTTCTTC
CASTGTSRGDEQFF
>TRBV14|many|.|TRBJ2-7
TGTGCCAGCAGCCAAGGGGGGCGGTACGAGCAGTACTTC
CASSQGGRYEQYF
>TRBV20-1|many|TRBD2|TRBJ2-1
TGCAGTGCTATGGGACTAGCGGCAAATGAGCAGTTCTTC
CSAMGLAANEQFF
>TRBV20-1|many|TRBD2|TRBJ2-3
TGCAGTGCTAGGGCCCTCGTCTCACTAGCGGGAGGGCCCACAGATACGCAGTATTTT
CSARALVSLAGGPTDTQYF
>TRBV4-3|.|.|TRBJ2-4
TGCGCCAGCAGCCAAGCCGGAGACATGTTAAAAAACATTCAGTACTTC
CASSQAGDMLKNIQYF
>TRBV6-5|many|.|TRBJ1-1
TGTGCCAGCAGCTCTGGGGGACTGAACACTGAAGCTTTCTTT
CASSSGGLNTEAFF
>TRBV13|many|TRBD2|TRBJ2-1
TGTGCCAGCAGCTCCCACCCCGGGACTAGCGGGGGGAGCTCCTACAATGAGCAGTTCTTC
CASSSHPGTSGGSSYNEQFF
>TRBV29-1|many|.|TRBJ2-1
TGCAGCTCCCTAGGTGCAAGCTCCTACAATGAGCAGTTCTTC
CSSLGASSYNEQFF
>TRBV10-2|many|.|TRBJ2-2
TGCGCCAGCAGTTCTATCACGGGGGGCGACACCGGGGAGCTGTTTTTT
CASSSITGGDTGELFF
>TRBV7-6|.|.|TRBJ2-2
TGTGCCAGCAGCAAGACTGCGAACACCGGGGAGCTGTTTTTT
CASSKTANTGELFF
>TRBV27|.|TRBD2|TRBJ2-3
TGTGCCAGCAGGTCCCTGACTAGCGGAAACACAGATACGCAGTATTTT
CASRSLTSGNTDTQYF
>TRBV11-2|once|.|TRBJ2-1
TGTGCCAGCAGCTTACACACTGCACTCCCTACTAATGAGCAGTTCTTC
CASSLHTALPTNEQFF
>TRBV29-1|.|.|TRBJ2-2
TGCAGCGTTGCGGCAGGGGAGGCCGGGGAGCTGTTTTTT
CSVAAGEAGELFF
>TRBV29-1|many|.|TRBJ2-1
TGCAGCGTCGGAGCGGAAAGCTCCTACAATGAGCAGTTCTTC
CSVGAESSYNEQFF
>TRBV5-4|.|.|TRBJ2-5
TGTGCCAGCAGCTTCAACCGAGAGCAGGAGACCCAGTACTTC
CASSFNREQETQYF
>TRBV6-2/TRBV6-3|few|TRBD2|TRBJ2-7
TGTGCCAGCAATCAGCGGGAGGGCCTCTACGAGCAGTACTTC
CASNQREGLYEQYF
>TRBV2|.|.|TRBJ2-7
TGTGCCAGCAGTGTGTCGCAGGGAGTCGAGCAGTACTTC
CASSVSQGVEQYF
>TRBV7-8|many|TRBD1|TRBJ2-5
TGTGCCAGCAGCTCCCAGGGGGTGGCAGAGACCCAGTACTTC
CASSSQGVAETQYF
>TRBV10-2|many|.|TRBJ1-6
TGCGCCAGCAGTGACAGGGGTCTTTATAATTCACCCCTCCACTTT
CASSDRGLYNSPLHF
>TRBV4-1|many|.|TRBJ1-1
TGCGCCAGCAGCCAAGAGTCGAGTAACACTGAAGCTTTCTTT
CASSQESSNTEAFF
>TRBV12-3/TRBV12-4|many|TRBD1|TRBJ2-7
TGTGCCAGCAGTTCCGACAGGGCCCGTTACGAGCAGTACTTC
CASSSDRARYEQYF
>TRBV5-1|few|.|TRBJ2-5
TGCGCCAGCACCTGGAGGGTCGCGCAAGAGACCCAGTACTTC
CASTWRVAQETQYF
>TRBV29-1|many|TRBD1|TRBJ2-7
TGCAGCGTTGAAGATCCTGTGGGGACAGGGTCCTACGAGCAGTACTTC
CSVEDPVGTGSYEQYF
>TRBV29-1|many|.|TRBJ2-7
TGCAGCGCCACTCAGGGTTCGTACGAGCAGTACTTC
CSATQGSYEQYF
>TRBV9|.|.|TRBJ2-2
TGTGCCAGCACCTCAATGGGGACCGGCAACACCGGGGAGCTGTTTTTT
CASTSMGTGNTGELFF
>TRBV9|few|.|TRBJ2-5
TGTGCCAGCAGCGTAAGGCGTGAAGGAACCCAGTACTTC
CASSVRREGTQYF
>TRBV7-8|few|.|TRBJ2-5
TGTGCCAGCAGCTCCCGGCAGGGCGGTTGGGAGACCCAGTACTTC
CASSSRQGGWETQYF
>TRBV4-2|few|TRBD2|TRBJ2-1
TGTGCCAGCGCGAATCAGGGACTAGCGGGGGCCGCAGTGAAGGATGAGCAGTTCTTC
CASANQGLAGAAVKDEQFF
>TRBV15|.|TRBD1|TRBJ2-2
TGTGCCACCAGCAGAGAAAACAGGGGGCATTACGGGGAGCTGTTTTTT
CATSRENRGHYGELFF
>TRBV12-3/TRBV12-4|many|.|TRBJ2-7
TGTGCCAGCAGCCCAGCGGTCCAAGGGATGGGATCCGAGCAGTACTTC
CASSPAVQGMGSEQYF
>TRBV4-1|many|.|TRBJ1-2
TGCGCCAGCAGCCAAGGGATGAGGGGAATGGGGAACTATGGCTACACCTTC
CASSQGMRGMGNYGYTF
>TRBV11-3|many|.|TRBJ2-3
TGTGCCAGCAGCTTAGGGCCACCAGAAGGGGATACGCAGTATTTT
CASSLGPPEGDTQYF
>TRBV6-5|few|.|TRBJ1-4
TGTGCCAGCAGCCTAGCCCCCGACAGGAAAAAACTGTTTTTT
CASSLAPDRKKLFF
>TRBV10-3|many|.|TRBJ2-2
TGTGCCATCAGTGTGTCCGGGGAGCTGTTTTTT
CAISVSGELFF
>TRBV12-3/TRBV12-4|many|.|TRBJ2-5
TGTGCCAGCAGCCCGACCAGGCGGGAGACCCAGTACTTC
CASSPTRRETQYF
>TRBV30|few|TRBD1|TRBJ1-5
TGTGCCTGGAGCGGGGGACAGGTTAGCAATCAGCCCCAGCATTTT
CAWSGGQVSNQPQHF